The T cell receptor beta chain described here comes from a study of cutaneous CD30+ T cell lymphoproliferative disorder and hepatitis E (dated by TCRdb to the late 2010s). The germline V gene encodes CDR1 GTSNPN and CDR2 SVGIG (reference sequence). The CDR3, from cysteine to phenylalanine, totals 14 residues. Solely the CDR3 DNA is kept, with 42 bases framed from the first base. V is clipped by 1 base and J by 2 bases, and the sequence between their germline boundaries is 12 bases long. The library was produced with the immunoSEQ multiplex PCR assay. Held by TCRdb, this immuneACCESS table contains in-frame sequences only and omits some clones. Under half of the omission traces to an unresolved V gene where checked; the cause of the rest is unknown. The sample data list 450 to 650 clones, and 84% of these were observed just once. The top ten clones comprise around 82% of the sample. As to this clone: The specificity of this receptor is unknown. The sample holds no much larger clone one base away, and base qualities are not on file.

The sequenced material came from liver tissue. In this chain, TRBV30 is recombined with TRBJ2-7; the D gene is perhaps TRBD1 or TRBD2, as each covers 5 bases. The source of this sequence is a human donor with a cutaneous T cell lymphoproliferative disorder associated with hepatitis E virus. The CDR3 region reads CAWSDRDGAYEQYF. The nucleotide sequence is given as TGTGCCTGGAGTGATAGGGACGGAGCCTACGAGCAGTACTTC.